This T cell receptor (beta chain) is from a study of T cells in Graves' hyperthyroidism and ophthalmopathy. The CDR3 runs 14 residues. From germline, CDR1 is LNHNV and CDR2 YYDKDF (reference sequence). V gave up 0 bases and J gave up 1 base, with 6 bases separating them. It was RNA transcripts that yielded the amplified TCR beta CDR3 regions. The study used the HTBI primer set for a first-round RT-PCR of the TCR CDR3. MiXCR was run by TCRdb on the multiplex PCR reads, yielding one entry per CDR3 protein. The top ten hold more than 3% of the sample, which has hundreds of thousands of distinct CDR3 sequences, approximately 15% seen once.

This sequence was found in a woman between 35 and 50 years old with Graves' ophthalmopathy. The sequenced sample was blood. The gene calls are TRBV15 and TRBJ2-5; the D is unclear. CDR3 in amino acids: CATSRDLVQETQYF. Written as DNA, the CDR3 is TGTGCCACCAGCAGAGATCTTGTCCAAGAGACCCAGTACTTC.